Listed below are T cell receptor beta chains from one sample, sequenced in a study of blood T cells in healthy people across ages. TCRdb reanalysed the 5' RACE reads using MiXCR and keeps one entry per CDR3 protein. There are about 580,000 distinct CDR3 sequences in the sample; around 48% occur only once, and under 30% lies in the top ten. The specimen sequenced was blood. Receptors originate from a man of 80 years or more in good health. Each CDR3 is given with its conserved first and last residue. A D gene is named only where the DNA matches it firmly. For some rows the clone size is stated as once, few or many, or as a class when expanded; others skip it.

CDR3 protein | CDR3 DNA | D gene | clone size | J gene | V gene
CASSGARVADTQYF | TGTGCCAGCAGCGGGGCCAGGGTGGCAGATACGCAGTATTTT | . | . | TRBJ2-3 | TRBV2
CASEDPGQGVETQYF | TGTGCCAGCGAGGACCCGGGACAGGGAGTGGAGACCCAGTACTTC | TRBD1 | many | TRBJ2-5 | TRBV7-9
CASSYLTDTQYF | TGTGCCAGCAGCTACCTCACAGATACGCAGTATTTT | . | few | TRBJ2-3 | TRBV7-3
CASSEALSNQPQHF | TGTGCCAGCAGTGAAGCGCTTAGCAATCAGCCCCAGCATTTT | . | few | TRBJ1-5 | TRBV6-1
CASSQVLSRSTDTQYF | TGTGCCAGCAGCCAAGTGTTATCGAGGAGCACAGATACGCAGTATTTT | . | . | TRBJ2-3 | TRBV3-1
CASSYIQGLALFYEQYF | TGTGCCAGCAGTTACATCCAAGGACTAGCACTATTCTACGAGCAGTACTTC | TRBD2 | . | TRBJ2-7 | TRBV6-2/TRBV6-3
CSVEASKNAGANVLTF | TGCAGCGTTGAAGCGAGCAAGAACGCGGGGGCCAACGTCCTGACTTTC | . | few | TRBJ2-6 | TRBV29-1
CAGSSAGGYNEQFF | TGTGCCGGCAGTTCCGCAGGGGGATACAATGAGCAGTTCTTC | TRBD1 | . | TRBJ2-1 | TRBV6-5
CASRPYASFGANYGYTF | TGTGCCAGCAGACCCTATGCCAGTTTCGGAGCTAACTATGGCTACACCTTC | . | . | TRBJ1-2 | TRBV12-3/TRBV12-4
CASSYSGRAETQYF | TGTGCCAGCAGTTACTCGGGGAGGGCAGAGACCCAGTACTTC | TRBD2 | . | TRBJ2-5 | TRBV6-6
CACSDGRQGFNYGYTF | TGTGCCTGCAGTGATGGTCGACAGGGTTTTAACTATGGCTACACCTTC | TRBD1 | . | TRBJ1-2 | TRBV2
CASRYGTGNYGGTQYF | TGCGCCAGCCGCTACGGGACAGGGAATTACGGCGGGACCCAGTACTTC | TRBD1 | . | TRBJ2-5 | TRBV5-1
CSARIQGTADTQYF | TGCAGTGCTAGGATACAGGGAACCGCAGATACGCAGTATTTT | . | few | TRBJ2-3 | TRBV20-1
CASSLVGQLYEQYF | TGTGCCAGCAGCTTAGTGGGTCAGCTCTACGAGCAGTACTTC | . | . | TRBJ2-7 | TRBV7-2
CASSQTGFSRNQPQHF | TGTGCCAGCAGCCAAACAGGGTTTTCCCGTAATCAGCCCCAGCATTTT | . | . | TRBJ1-5 | TRBV5-5
CASSVPGRPNNEQFF | TGTGCCAGCAGTGTTCCGGGACGCCCGAACAATGAGCAGTTCTTC | . | few | TRBJ2-1 | TRBV2
CASSEWLGGRTDTQYF | TGTGCCAGCAGTGAATGGCTCGGGGGGCGCACAGATACGCAGTATTTT | . | . | TRBJ2-3 | TRBV25-1
CASSPSGTGVLRGYTF | TGTGCCAGCAGTCCTTCCGGGACAGGGGTTCTGAGGGGCTACACCTTC | TRBD1 | few | TRBJ1-2 | TRBV27
CSARTGWADTQYF | TGCAGTGCTAGGACAGGGTGGGCAGATACGCAGTATTTT | TRBD1 | once | TRBJ2-3 | TRBV20-1
CASRVAPVGTEAFF | TGCGCCAGCCGCGTGGCCCCCGTTGGTACTGAAGCTTTCTTT | . | . | TRBJ1-1 | TRBV5-1
CSVAGGTGGDEQYF | TGCAGCGTTGCAGGAGGGACAGGGGGCGACGAGCAGTACTTC | TRBD1 | many | TRBJ2-7 | TRBV29-1
CSARATEGYNEQFF | TGCAGTGCTAGAGCGACGGAGGGATACAATGAGCAGTTCTTC | . | . | TRBJ2-1 | TRBV20-1
CASSYSGGFSYNEQFF | TGTGCCAGCAGTTACTCCGGGGGGTTCTCCTACAATGAGCAGTTCTTC | TRBD2 | . | TRBJ2-1 | TRBV6-5
CAISEGGSGPSSYNEQFF | TGTGCCATCAGTGAAGGAGGGAGCGGCCCGAGCTCCTACAATGAGCAGTTCTTC | . | . | TRBJ2-1 | TRBV10-3
CASSTGHQGGGEQFF | TGTGCCAGCAGCACTGGGCACCAGGGAGGGGGTGAGCAGTTCTTC | . | few | TRBJ2-1 | TRBV7-2
CASSSGSLRETQYF | TGTGCCAGCAGTTCGGGCTCTTTGAGGGAGACCCAGTACTTC | . | few | TRBJ2-5 | TRBV7-9
CASTSESGRGEQYF | TGTGCCAGCACCTCGGAATCAGGTCGGGGCGAGCAGTACTTC | . | few | TRBJ2-7 | TRBV12-3/TRBV12-4
CASSQVGGEGTQYF | TGCGCCAGCAGCCAAGTAGGCGGGGAAGGGACCCAGTACTTC | . | . | TRBJ2-5 | TRBV4-3
CASSPAGGGTLSYEQYF | TGTGCCAGCAGCCCTGCCGGCGGGGGAACTCTCTCCTACGAGCAGTACTTC | TRBD2 | . | TRBJ2-7 | TRBV7-2
CASSRDRGVEKLFF | TGTGCCAGCAGCCGTGACAGGGGAGTGGAAAAACTGTTTTTT | TRBD1 | . | TRBJ1-4 | TRBV7-2
CAWNPDAATNEKLFF | TGTGCCTGGAACCCGGACGCAGCAACTAATGAAAAACTGTTTTTT | . | . | TRBJ1-4 | TRBV30
CASSIGLATDTQYF | TGTGCCAGCAGCATAGGACTAGCGACAGATACGCAGTATTTT | TRBD2 | few | TRBJ2-3 | TRBV7-2
CASSKAIRVSGYTF | TGTGCCAGCAGCAAAGCAATCAGGGTAAGCGGCTACACCTTC | . | . | TRBJ1-2 | TRBV21-1
CASSQGRYEQYF | TGTGCCAGCAGCCAAGGCAGGTACGAGCAGTACTTC | . | . | TRBJ2-7 | TRBV3-1
CAIGDVANYGYTF | TGTGCCATCGGGGACGTAGCTAACTATGGCTACACCTTC | . | . | TRBJ1-2 | TRBV10-3
CASGGRGIGLEQYF | TGTGCCAGCGGGGGACGGGGGATTGGGCTCGAGCAGTACTTC | . | . | TRBJ2-7 | TRBV25-1
CASSVYRRETQYF | TGTGCCAGCAGCGTTTACCGCCGGGAGACCCAGTACTTC | . | . | TRBJ2-5 | TRBV6-2/TRBV6-3
CASRIAGAMQETQYF | TGTGCCAGCAGGATAGCGGGGGCCATGCAAGAGACCCAGTACTTC | TRBD2 | . | TRBJ2-5 | TRBV6-5
CASSLDAGGEQFF | TGTGCCAGCAGCCTTGATGCGGGAGGTGAGCAGTTCTTC | TRBD2 | . | TRBJ2-1 | TRBV7-2
CASSSGTSGLENIQYF | TGCGCCAGCAGCTCAGGGACTAGCGGGCTTGAAAACATTCAGTACTTC | TRBD2 | . | TRBJ2-4 | TRBV5-1
CASSYLGQQAFF | TGTGCCAGCAGTTATCTAGGACAGCAAGCTTTCTTT | . | few | TRBJ1-1 | TRBV12-3/TRBV12-4
CASSLAQVNYGYTF | TGTGCCAGCAGCTTAGCACAGGTCAACTATGGCTACACCTTC | . | . | TRBJ1-2 | TRBV7-9
CASSLGLAGVREQYF | TGTGCCAGCAGTTTAGGGCTAGCGGGAGTGAGAGAGCAGTACTTC | TRBD2 | . | TRBJ2-7 | TRBV28
CASSLDPGPPEAFF | TGTGCCAGCAGTTTAGACCCAGGTCCACCTGAAGCTTTCTTT | . | . | TRBJ1-1 | TRBV12-3/TRBV12-4
CASSLDGGGNQPQHF | TGTGCCAGCAGCTTAGACGGGGGTGGCAATCAGCCCCAGCATTTT | . | . | TRBJ1-5 | TRBV7-3
CASSQDWTGGVSLYGYTF | TGCGCCAGCAGCCAAGATTGGACAGGGGGCGTCTCCCTCTATGGCTACACCTTC | TRBD1 | once | TRBJ1-2 | TRBV4-3
CASSLAGVGGELFF | TGTGCCAGCAGCTTAGCCGGTGTCGGCGGGGAGCTGTTTTTT | . | . | TRBJ2-2 | TRBV11-2
CASSFNQNRGLSYEQYF | TGTGCCAGCAGCTTTAATCAGAACAGGGGGCTCTCCTACGAGCAGTACTTC | TRBD1 | . | TRBJ2-7 | TRBV7-2
CASSSIRTAEQYF | TGTGCCAGCAGCTCAATCCGGACGGCCGAGCAGTACTTC | . | . | TRBJ2-7 | TRBV12-3/TRBV12-4
CASSQQDRGEQYF | TGCGCCAGCAGCCAGCAGGATCGGGGCGAGCAGTACTTC | . | . | TRBJ2-7 | TRBV5-1
CSVEEQGATDTQYF | TGCAGCGTTGAGGAACAGGGGGCAACAGATACGCAGTATTTT | TRBD1 | . | TRBJ2-3 | TRBV29-1
CASSFMGNSYNEQFF | TGTGCCAGCAGTTTTATGGGTAACTCCTACAATGAGCAGTTCTTC | . | medium-sized | TRBJ2-1 | TRBV27
CASSSYRGRLDEQFF | TGTGCCAGCAGCTCCTACAGGGGAAGGTTGGATGAGCAGTTCTTC | TRBD1 | . | TRBJ2-1 | TRBV7-2
CASSLSTGTYGYTF | TGTGCCAGCAGTCTCTCGACAGGGACCTATGGCTACACCTTC | TRBD1 | . | TRBJ1-2 | TRBV2
CSVDGTSGRTDTQYF | TGCAGCGTTGACGGGACTAGCGGGAGGACGGATACGCAGTATTTT | TRBD2 | many | TRBJ2-3 | TRBV29-1